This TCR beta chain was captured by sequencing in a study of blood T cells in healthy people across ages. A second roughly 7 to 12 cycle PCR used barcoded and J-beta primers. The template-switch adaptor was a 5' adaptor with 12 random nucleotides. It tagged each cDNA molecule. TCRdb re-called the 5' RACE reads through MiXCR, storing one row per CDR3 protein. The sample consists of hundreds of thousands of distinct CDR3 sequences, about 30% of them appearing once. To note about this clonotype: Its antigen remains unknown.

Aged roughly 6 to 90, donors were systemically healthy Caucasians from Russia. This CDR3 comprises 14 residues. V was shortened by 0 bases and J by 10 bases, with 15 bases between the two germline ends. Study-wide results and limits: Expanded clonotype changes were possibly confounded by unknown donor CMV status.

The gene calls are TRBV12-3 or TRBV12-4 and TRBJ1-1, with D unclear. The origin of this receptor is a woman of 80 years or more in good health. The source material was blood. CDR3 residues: CASSLAGARRGAFF. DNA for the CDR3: TGTGCCAGCAGTTTAGCCGGAGCTCGCCGGGGAGCTTTCTTT.